This T cell receptor (beta chain) comes out of a study of control samples from healthy donors and cancer patients. V trimming: 3 bases; J trimming: 5 bases; junction bases outside the gene matches: 5. In germline, CDR1 is GTSNPN, CDR2 SVGIG (reference sequence). This CDR3 is 13 amino acids long. Clones were read by immunoSEQ multiplex PCR, and TCRdb kept only the in-frame ones, dropping some. The repertoire holds approximately 51,000 clones, with 75% to 90% as singletons. The chain uses TRBV30 and TRBJ2-5; 8 bases match TRBD2. The sample consisted of blood. This sequence originates from a man between 65 and 85 years old in good health. CDR3 amino acids: CAWRRGVTETQYF. The CDR3 DNA sequence: TGTGCCTGGAGGCGGGGGGTTACCGAGACCCAGTACTTC. Full variable domain (outside the CDR3, taken from reference TRBV30 and TRBJ2-5): SQTIHQWPATLVQPVGSPLSLECTVEGTSNPNLYWYRQAAGRGLQLLFYSVGIGQISSEVPQNLSASRPQDRQFILSSKKLLLSDSGFYLCAWRRGVTETQYFGPGTRLLVL.